These T cell receptor beta chains were read from a single sample in a study of PD-L1 blockade in urothelial cancer. The protocol was immunoSEQ multiplex PCR, while the TCRdb copy is restricted to in-frame clones and leaves out a portion. Of more than 70,000 clones listed, approximately 88% are singletons. Sequences were derived from PBMCs, sampled around atezolizumab (anti-PD-L1) treatment. These receptors were collected from a man aged 55 to 70 with urothelial cancer. CDR3s include the opening cysteine and the closing phenylalanine or tryptophan. The order of the fields is D gene, J gene, clone size, V gene, CDR3 protein, CDR3 DNA. D genes are given only for firm matches. Some rows have no size entry. The others give once, few or many, or a class for an expanded clone.

TRBD1 | TRBJ1-2 | . | TRBV28 | CASSSGTVYGYTF | TGTGCCAGCAGTTCGGGGACAGTCTATGGCTACACCTTC
. | TRBJ1-5 | . | TRBV7-9 | CASSLANRASPQHF | TGTGCCAGCAGCTTAGCGAACAGGGCTAGTCCCCAGCATTTT
. | TRBJ2-3 | once | TRBV5-4 | CASSLPGLVTDTQYF | TGTGCCAGCAGCTTACCGGGACTGGTCACAGATACGCAGTATTTT
. | TRBJ2-7 | . | TRBV21-1 | CASSPGTGIYEQYF | TGTGCCAGCAGTCCCGGGACAGGGATCTACGAGCAGTACTTC
TRBD2 | TRBJ2-1 | . | TRBV4-1 | CASSQRPVAGGQSEEQFF | TGCGCCAGCAGCCAAAGGCCGGTGGCGGGGGGGCAATCAGAGGAGCAGTTCTTC
. | TRBJ2-7 | . | TRBV5-1 | CASSLYYDSYEQYF | TGCGCCAGCAGCTTATACTACGACTCCTACGAGCAGTACTTC
. | TRBJ2-1 | few | TRBV30 | CAWSVLGDEQFF | TGTGCCTGGAGTGTGTTGGGAGATGAGCAGTTCTTC
TRBD1 | TRBJ2-7 | once | TRBV19 | CASSKTGGEQYF | TGTGCCAGTAGCAAGACAGGGGGCGAGCAGTACTTC
TRBD1 | TRBJ2-7 | . | TRBV4-3 | CASSQGTGRTYEQYF | TGCGCCAGCAGCCAAGGGACAGGGAGGACCTACGAGCAGTACTTC
. | TRBJ1-4 | . | TRBV12-2 | CASRFTGNEKLFF | TGTGCAAGTCGCTTTACAGGAAATGAAAAACTGTTTTTT
. | TRBJ1-5 | . | TRBV4-1 | CASSQDGSSLSQPQHF | TGCGCCAGCAGCCAAGACGGGTCGTCGCTGAGTCAGCCCCAGCATTTT
. | TRBJ1-1 | once | TRBV6-1 | CASTQGLRGTEAFF | TGTGCCAGCACACAGGGTCTACGGGGCACTGAAGCTTTCTTT
TRBD2 | TRBJ2-3 | . | TRBV4-3 | CASSQRTSRLDTQYF | TGCGCCAGCAGCCAAAGGACTAGCCGACTAGATACGCAGTATTTT
. | TRBJ2-2 | . | TRBV2 | CASSVEGSGGTGELFF | TGTGCCAGCAGTGTGGAGGGATCAGGGGGCACCGGGGAGCTGTTTTTT
TRBD1 | TRBJ2-2 | . | TRBV7-6 | CASSRGGTGTGELFF | TGTGCCAGCAGCAGAGGAGGGACAGGGACCGGGGAGCTGTTTTTT
. | TRBJ1-1 | once | TRBV11-1 | CASSGDQGRSTEAFF | TGTGCCAGCAGCGGGGACCAGGGGCGAAGCACTGAAGCTTTCTTT
. | TRBJ2-2 | . | TRBV28 | CASSLWTETANTGELFF | TGTGCCAGCAGTTTATGGACAGAGACCGCGAACACCGGGGAGCTGTTTTTT
TRBD2 | TRBJ2-7 | . | TRBV4-1 | CASSQEERGTTEQYF | TGCGCCAGCAGCCAGGAGGAGCGGGGAACTACCGAGCAGTACTTC
TRBD1 | TRBJ1-2 | once | TRBV19 | CASRDSGTDNYGYTF | TGTGCCAGTAGAGATTCCGGGACAGATAACTATGGCTACACCTTC
. | TRBJ2-1 | . | TRBV5-1 | CASSSTGELIYNEQFF | TGCGCCAGCAGCTCTACAGGCGAACTGATTTACAATGAGCAGTTCTTC
TRBD2 | TRBJ2-1 | . | TRBV6-6 | CASSLTGLADNEQFF | TGTGCCAGCAGTCTCACGGGACTAGCGGACAATGAGCAGTTCTTC
TRBD2 | TRBJ2-3 | . | TRBV5-1 | CASSSASGGTDTQYF | TGCGCCAGCAGCAGCGCTAGCGGGGGGACAGATACGCAGTATTTT
TRBD2 | TRBJ2-7 | . | TRBV28 | CASSLRDYVAEQYF | TGTGCCAGCAGTCTCCGGGACTACGTAGCCGAGCAGTACTTC
. | TRBJ2-2 | . | TRBV7-9 | CASSLVSGQPNTGELFF | TGTGCCAGCAGCTTAGTATCGGGACAACCGAACACCGGGGAGCTGTTTTTT
. | TRBJ1-6 | . | TRBV27 | CASRIPGGDSPLHF | TGTGCCAGCAGGATTCCGGGCGGGGATTCACCCCTCCACTTT
TRBD1 | TRBJ1-5 | . | TRBV14 | CASSQGDRGGNQPQHF | TGTGCCAGCAGCCAAGGGGACAGGGGAGGGAATCAGCCCCAGCATTTT
. | TRBJ1-2 | once | TRBV9 | CASSELGDTGHTF | TGTGCCAGCAGCGAACTCGGGGACACTGGGCACACCTTC
. | TRBJ1-6 | few | TRBV9 | CASSVDSNRLNSPLHF | TGTGCCAGCAGCGTAGATAGTAATCGCCTTAATTCACCCCTCCACTTT
TRBD2 | TRBJ2-1 | . | TRBV7-3 | CASSLTGGAGEQFF | TGTGCCAGCAGCTTAACCGGGGGGGCCGGCGAGCAGTTCTTC
TRBD1 | TRBJ2-1 | . | TRBV5-1 | CASSTPGTGGFNEQFF | TGCGCCAGCAGCACACCCGGAACAGGGGGGTTCAATGAGCAGTTCTTC
TRBD2 | TRBJ2-2 | few | TRBV27 | CASSLGTSGMGELFF | TGTGCCAGCAGTTTAGGGACTAGCGGGATGGGGGAGCTGTTTTTT
. | TRBJ2-2 | once | TRBV5-1 | CASSWGDTGELFF | TGCGCCAGCAGTTGGGGCGACACCGGGGAGCTGTTTTTT
TRBD1 | TRBJ2-7 | . | TRBV28 | CASSFAGGAYEQYF | TGTGCCAGCAGTTTTGCAGGGGGAGCCTACGAGCAGTACTTC
TRBD2 | TRBJ2-7 | . | TRBV6-1 | CASSPLAGGSYEQYF | TGTGCCAGCAGTCCTCTAGCGGGAGGTTCCTACGAGCAGTACTTC
TRBD2 | TRBJ2-2 | . | TRBV11-3 | CASSSKGLAGAGELFF | TGTGCCAGCAGCTCAAAAGGACTAGCGGGAGCTGGGGAGCTGTTTTTT
. | TRBJ1-1 | . | TRBV23-1 | CASSQGGLNTEAFF | TGCGCCAGCAGTCAGGGGGGTCTGAACACTGAAGCTTTCTTT
TRBD1 | TRBJ2-7 | . | TRBV15 | CATSRAQGAAYEQYF | TGTGCCACCAGCAGAGCACAGGGGGCAGCCTACGAGCAGTACTTC
TRBD1 | TRBJ1-2 | . | TRBV6-5 | CASSADRGNGYTF | TGTGCCAGCAGTGCGGACAGGGGCAATGGCTACACCTTC
. | TRBJ2-3 | . | TRBV5-1 | CASSLFSDLGTDTQYF | TGCGCCAGCAGCTTATTCTCGGACTTGGGTACAGATACGCAGTATTTT
. | TRBJ2-7 | . | TRBV10-3 | CAISESSGEQYF | TGTGCCATCAGTGAGTCGAGCGGCGAGCAGTACTTC
TRBD1 | TRBJ1-1 | . | TRBV6-5 | CASSYHDRGRTEAFF | TGTGCCAGCAGTTACCATGACAGGGGGCGAACTGAAGCTTTCTTT
. | TRBJ1-1 | . | TRBV5-4 | CASSLGAYTEAFF | TGTGCCAGCAGCTTGGGGGCTTACACTGAAGCTTTCTTT
TRBD1 | TRBJ1-2 | . | TRBV7-2 | CASSPGQGGIWGYTF | TGTGCCAGCAGCCCCGGACAGGGCGGGATTTGGGGCTACACCTTC
TRBD2 | TRBJ2-1 | . | TRBV6-5 | CASSPRGAYNEQFF | TGTGCCAGCTCCCCACGGGGGGCCTACAATGAGCAGTTCTTC
. | TRBJ1-3 | . | TRBV9 | CASSGPRDSGNTIYF | TGTGCCAGCAGCGGGCCACGTGACTCTGGAAACACCATATATTTT
. | TRBJ2-5 | . | TRBV28 | CASTYTGETQYF | TGTGCCAGCACCTACACGGGGGAGACCCAGTACTTC
. | TRBJ2-3 | . | TRBV10-1 | CASSRDSSQDTQYF | TGCGCCAGCAGCCGGGACTCCTCCCAAGATACGCAGTATTTT
TRBD1 | TRBJ1-2 | . | TRBV5-1 | CASSFTGVNYGYTF | TGCGCCAGCAGCTTTACAGGGGTTAACTATGGCTACACCTTC
. | TRBJ1-1 | few | TRBV7-6 | CASSPRGGMNTEAFF | TGTGCCAGCAGCCCAAGGGGGGGAATGAACACTGAAGCTTTCTTT
TRBD1 | TRBJ2-2 | . | TRBV6-5 | CASRQGALGTGELFF | TGTGCCAGCAGACAGGGGGCGCTGGGCACCGGGGAGCTGTTTTTT
. | TRBJ1-2 | . | TRBV18 | CASSPPVVYYGYTF | TGTGCCAGCTCACCACCGGTAGTATACTATGGCTACACCTTC
. | TRBJ1-2 | few | TRBV7-2 | CASSFMAGYTF | TGTGCCAGCAGCTTTATGGCTGGCTACACCTTC
TRBD1 | TRBJ2-1 | . | TRBV18 | CASSPGGQGAYEQFF | TGTGCCAGCTCACCGGGCGGACAGGGGGCCTATGAGCAGTTCTTC
. | TRBJ1-3 | . | TRBV6-5 | CASSGGTNTIYF | TGTGCCAGCAGTGGGGGGACGAACACCATATATTTT
TRBD1 | TRBJ2-7 | . | TRBV5-1 | CASSAGTGAPYEQYF | TGCGCCAGCAGCGCTGGGACAGGGGCTCCCTACGAGCAGTACTTC
TRBD1 | TRBJ2-3 | . | TRBV9 | CASSVSTGTADTQYF | TGTGCCAGCAGCGTAAGCACAGGGACAGCAGATACGCAGTATTTT
. | TRBJ1-1 | . | TRBV27 | CASSLNKWNTEAFF | TGTGCCAGCAGTTTAAACAAATGGAACACTGAAGCTTTCTTT
. | TRBJ1-3 | . | TRBV7-6 | CASSLEPKQGNTIYF | TGTGCCAGCAGCTTAGAGCCCAAACAGGGAAACACCATATATTTT
TRBD2 | TRBJ2-1 | . | TRBV19 | CASSRAGDYNEQFF | TGTGCCAGTAGCCGAGCGGGAGACTACAATGAGCAGTTCTTC